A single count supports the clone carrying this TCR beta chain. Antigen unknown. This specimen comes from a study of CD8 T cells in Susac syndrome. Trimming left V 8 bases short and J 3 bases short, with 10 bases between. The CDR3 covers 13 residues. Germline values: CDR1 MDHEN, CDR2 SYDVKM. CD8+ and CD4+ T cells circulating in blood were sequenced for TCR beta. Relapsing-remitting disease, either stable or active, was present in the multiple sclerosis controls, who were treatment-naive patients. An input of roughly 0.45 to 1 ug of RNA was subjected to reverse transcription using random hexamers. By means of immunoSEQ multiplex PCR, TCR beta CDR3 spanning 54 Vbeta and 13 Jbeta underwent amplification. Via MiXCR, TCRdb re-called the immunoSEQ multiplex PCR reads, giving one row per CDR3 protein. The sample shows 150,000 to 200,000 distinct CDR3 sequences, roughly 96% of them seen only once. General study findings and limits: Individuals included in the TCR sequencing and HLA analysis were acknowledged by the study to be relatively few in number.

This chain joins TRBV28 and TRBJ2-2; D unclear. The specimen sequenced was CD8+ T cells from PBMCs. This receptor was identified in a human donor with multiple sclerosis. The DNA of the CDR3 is TGTGCCAGCTCCGGGCCATACACCGGGGAGCTGTTTTTT. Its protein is CASSGPYTGELFF.